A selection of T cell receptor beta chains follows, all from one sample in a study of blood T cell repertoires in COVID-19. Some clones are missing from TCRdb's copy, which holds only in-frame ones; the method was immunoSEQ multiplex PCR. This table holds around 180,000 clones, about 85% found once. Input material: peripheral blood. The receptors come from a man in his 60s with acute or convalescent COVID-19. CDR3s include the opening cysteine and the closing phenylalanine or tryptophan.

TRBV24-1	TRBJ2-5	CATSDFPGGQETQYF
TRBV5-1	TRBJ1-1	CASSLALRAEAFF
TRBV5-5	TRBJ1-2	CASSRGQGGYGYTF
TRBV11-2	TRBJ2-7	CASSSTSTGVTYEQYF
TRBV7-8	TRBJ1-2	CVSSLPDRSYGYTF
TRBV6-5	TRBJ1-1	CASSLPTVMNTEAFF
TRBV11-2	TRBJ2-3	CASSPADTQYF
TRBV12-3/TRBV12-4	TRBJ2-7	CASSSDSSYEQYF
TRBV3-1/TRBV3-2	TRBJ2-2	CASRGASGGPKTGELFF
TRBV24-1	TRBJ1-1	CATSDPNRDGTEAFF
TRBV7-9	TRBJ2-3	CALGRGGSTDTQYF
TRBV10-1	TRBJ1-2	CASSEGTSYGYTF
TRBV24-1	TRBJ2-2	CATSDLGYGENTGELFF
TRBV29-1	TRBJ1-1	CSVNIIVNTEAFF
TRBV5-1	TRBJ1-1	CASSPGGLLNTEAFF
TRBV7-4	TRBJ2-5	CARSVLRVRSPYF
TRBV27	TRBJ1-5	CASRPGQGPPYSNQPQHF
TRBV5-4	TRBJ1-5	CASSLAGGSNQPQHF
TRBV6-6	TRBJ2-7	CASSYSYRYEQYF
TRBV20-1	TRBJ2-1	CSARYSNEQFF
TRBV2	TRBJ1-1	CASSENSLNTEAFF
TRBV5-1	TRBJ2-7	CASSLAEPPYEQYF
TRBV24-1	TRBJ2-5	CATSPLGGGKETQYF
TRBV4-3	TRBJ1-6	CASSPGGNSPLHF
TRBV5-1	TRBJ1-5	CASSLAGDSNQPQHF
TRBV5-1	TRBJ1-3	CASSLVGQGSGNTIYF
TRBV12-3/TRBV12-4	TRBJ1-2	CASSSTGGRGYTF
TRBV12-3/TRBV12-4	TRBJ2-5	CASRPGTEETQYF
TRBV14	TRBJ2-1	CASSQPGLAGARQFF